This TCR beta chain derives from a study of identical twins. Trimming took 5 bases from V and 4 from J; bases not matched to a gene: 9. The CDR3 is 15 residues long. Germline CDR1 reads MNHEY; CDR2 reads SMNVEV (reference sequence). A few counts support this clonotype. What it binds is unknown. All donors comprised healthy Caucasians. TCRdb reanalysed the 5' RACE reads using MiXCR and keeps one entry per CDR3 protein. The sample holds approximately 630,000 distinct CDR3 sequences; about 7.1% are singletons and the top ten take 1.5% to 2%. Study-wide results and limits: Zero-insertion analyses could be partly confounded by invariant MAIT and iNKT cells.

In addition, the sample was reused for a study of yellow fever vaccine responses in identical twins.

Specimen: PBMCs. V usage is TRBV27 and J usage is TRBJ1-1; 8 nucleotides agree with TRBD1. The clonotype originates from a woman aged 18-29 years in good health. For the CDR3, the DNA is TGTGCCAGCAGTCCCCGGACAGGGTTGAGCACTGAAGCTTTCTTT. Translated: CASSPRTGLSTEAFF.